This T cell receptor beta chain was profiled in a study of CD8 T cells in ankylosing spondylitis. V gave up 4 bases and J gave up 6 bases, with 18 bases separating them. This CDR3 has 15 amino acids. Germline assignment: CDR1 LGHDT and CDR2 YNNKEL (reference sequence). Study findings and constraints: Reactive arthritis synovial fluid and blood previously showed some of these motif variants. Enrichment of disease-linked clones was reportedly significant in matched ankylosing spondylitis synovial fluid. One TCR beta motif, made up of several highly homologous variants, appeared characteristic of ankylosing spondylitis blood.

This clonotype was seen repeatedly, ten times or more. Its antigen is currently unknown. With molecular barcodes, quantitative 5'-RACE was used to make the TCR beta libraries. TCRdb re-derived calls from the 5' RACE reads in MiXCR, one entry per CDR3 protein. The data contain 200,000 to 300,000 distinct CDR3 sequences, roughly 10% of them seen just once; the ten biggest clones take up less than 8%. The chain uses TRBV3-1 and TRBJ2-5, with a tentative D call TRBD2 (6 bases). This receptor was obtained from a male donor with ankylosing spondylitis or in good health (not recorded which). The sample consisted of blood, either unsorted or a sorted T cell fraction (not recorded which). As DNA, the CDR3 is TGTGCCAGCAGCCTGTCGGAGGGGTTAGGAAAGACCCAGTACTTC. Amino acids: CASSLSEGLGKTQYF.